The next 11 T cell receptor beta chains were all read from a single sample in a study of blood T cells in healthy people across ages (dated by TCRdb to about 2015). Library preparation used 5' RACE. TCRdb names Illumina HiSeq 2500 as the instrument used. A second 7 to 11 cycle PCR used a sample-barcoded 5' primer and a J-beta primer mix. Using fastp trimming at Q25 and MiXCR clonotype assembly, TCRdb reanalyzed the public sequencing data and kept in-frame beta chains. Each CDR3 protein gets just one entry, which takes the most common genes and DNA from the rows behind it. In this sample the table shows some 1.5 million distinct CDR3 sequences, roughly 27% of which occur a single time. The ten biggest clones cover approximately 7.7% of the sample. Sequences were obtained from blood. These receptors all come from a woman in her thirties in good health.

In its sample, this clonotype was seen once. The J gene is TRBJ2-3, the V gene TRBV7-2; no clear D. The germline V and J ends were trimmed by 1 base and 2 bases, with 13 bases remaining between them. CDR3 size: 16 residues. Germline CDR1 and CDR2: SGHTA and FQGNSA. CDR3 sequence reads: CASSLVAPVLTDTQYF. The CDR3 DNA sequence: TGTGCCAGCAGCTTAGTCGCACCTGTTCTCACAGATACGCAGTATTTT.

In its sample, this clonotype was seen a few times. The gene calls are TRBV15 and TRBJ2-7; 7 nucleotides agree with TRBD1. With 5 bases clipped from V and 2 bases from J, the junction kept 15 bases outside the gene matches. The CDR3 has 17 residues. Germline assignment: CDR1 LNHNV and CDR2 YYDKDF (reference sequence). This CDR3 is CATSPIGAGGTTYEQYF. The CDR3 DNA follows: TGTGCCACCAGCCCTATTGGGGCAGGGGGAACGACCTACGAGCAGTACTTC.

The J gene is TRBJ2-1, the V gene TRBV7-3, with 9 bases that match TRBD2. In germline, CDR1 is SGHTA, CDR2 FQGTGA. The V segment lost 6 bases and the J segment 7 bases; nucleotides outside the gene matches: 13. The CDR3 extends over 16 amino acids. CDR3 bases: TGTGCCAGCAGTTTGACGGGGCGGGGGGGCCGTAATGAGCAGTTCTTC. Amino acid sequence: CASSLTGRGGRNEQFF.

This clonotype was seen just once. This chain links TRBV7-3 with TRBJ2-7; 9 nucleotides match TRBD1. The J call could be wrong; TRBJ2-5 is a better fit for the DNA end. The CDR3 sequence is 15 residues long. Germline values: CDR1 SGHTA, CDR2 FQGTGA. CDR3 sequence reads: CASSFRTGVGETQYF. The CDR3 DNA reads TGTGCCAGCAGCTTTAGGACAGGGGTAGGGGAGACCCAGTACTTC.

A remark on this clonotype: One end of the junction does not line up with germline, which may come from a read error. The CDR3 region is CASSEARGPRTLHF. In DNA form, the CDR3 reads TGTGCTAGCAGTGAAGCCAGGGGGCCGCGGACCCTCCACTTT. The J gene is TRBJ1-6, the V gene TRBV6-1; 8 nucleotides line up with TRBD1. Germline V lookup: CDR1 MNHNS, CDR2 SASEGT. The length of the CDR3 is 14 residues.

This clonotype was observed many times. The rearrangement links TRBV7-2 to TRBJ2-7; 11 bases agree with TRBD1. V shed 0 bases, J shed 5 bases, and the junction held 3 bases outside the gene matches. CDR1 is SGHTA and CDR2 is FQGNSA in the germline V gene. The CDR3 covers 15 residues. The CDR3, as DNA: TGTGCCAGCAGCTTAGCGGGACAGGGGGTCCACGAGCAGTACTTC. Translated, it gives CASSLAGQGVHEQYF.

CDR3 residues: CAWSFSHEQFF. CDR3 nucleotide sequence: TGTGCCTGGAGTTTTTCGCATGAGCAGTTCTTC. The gene calls are TRBV30 and TRBJ2-1; D ambiguous. Germline values: CDR1 GTSNPN, CDR2 SVGIG (reference sequence). This CDR3 comprises 11 residues. V lost 2 bases, J lost 8 bases, and 7 bases lay in between.

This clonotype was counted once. The chain's CDR3 is CASSPGQSAIAFF. As DNA, the CDR3 is TGTGCCAGCAGCCCGGGACAGAGTGCGATAGCTTTCTTT. The chain combines TRBV3-1 with TRBJ1-1, with TRBD1 identical over 7 bases. V was pared by 4 bases and J by 10 bases, with 9 bases of the junction left unmatched. The germline V gene has CDR1 LGHDT and CDR2 YNNKEL (reference sequence). The CDR3 sequence is 13 residues long.

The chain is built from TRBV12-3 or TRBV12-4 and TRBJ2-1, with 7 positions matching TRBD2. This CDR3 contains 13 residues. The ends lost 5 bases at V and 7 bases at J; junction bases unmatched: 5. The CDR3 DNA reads TGTGCCAGCAGTGAGACTAGCATGAATGAGCAGTTCTTC. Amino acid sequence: CASSETSMNEQFF.

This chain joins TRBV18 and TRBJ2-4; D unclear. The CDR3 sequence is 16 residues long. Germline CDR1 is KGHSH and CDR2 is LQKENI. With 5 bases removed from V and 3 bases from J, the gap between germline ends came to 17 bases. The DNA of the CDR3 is TGTGCCAGCTCAGTTCGGACCGCTCCTAACAAAAACATTCAGTACTTC. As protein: CASSVRTAPNKNIQYF.

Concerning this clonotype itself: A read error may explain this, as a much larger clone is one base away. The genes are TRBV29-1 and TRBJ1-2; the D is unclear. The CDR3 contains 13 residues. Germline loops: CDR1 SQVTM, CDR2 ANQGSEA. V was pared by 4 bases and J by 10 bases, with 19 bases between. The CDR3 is CSVVFQPPHDYTF. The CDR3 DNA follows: TGCAGCGTTGTTTTTCAGCCACCCCATGACTACACCTTC.